The 15 T cell receptor beta chains reported below all come from one sample, sequenced in a study of tissue T cells after allogeneic stem cell transplantation. Sequencing was performed with immunoSEQ multiplex PCR; in TCRdb, only in-frame clones are kept and a portion is missing. Of about 43,000 clones listed, around nine tenths are singletons. This specimen consisted of blood, obtained before transplantation. All receptors come from a woman aged 40-69 years who later had graft-versus-host disease after an allogeneic stem cell transplant.

This clone was observed once. V usage is TRBV5-6 and J usage is TRBJ2-6, with D hard to call. Germline V gene sequence: CDR1 SGHDT, CDR2 YYEEEE. This CDR3 has 16 residues. The V and J ends lost 2 bases and 2 bases respectively, with 11 bases between them. The CDR3 sequence: CASSLGTSTGANVLTF. The CDR3 coding sequence is TGTGCCAGCAGCTTAGGTACAAGTACTGGGGCCAACGTCCTGACTTTC.

The chain carries TRBV4-1 and TRBJ2-6, with D tentatively TRBD2 (5 bases). Deletions cut 1 base from V and 3 bases from J, with 13 bases between. The germline gives CDR1 MGHRA, CDR2 YSYEKL. The CDR3 runs 17 residues. This CDR3 reads CASSQVVLGDGANVLTF. CDR3 bases: TGCGCCAGCAGCCAAGTGGTGCTCGGGGATGGGGCCAACGTCCTGACTTTC.

This chain links TRBV12-3 or TRBV12-4 with TRBJ1-4, with D hard to call. CDR3 length equals 13 residues. V shed 6 bases and J shed 2 bases, with 7 bases lying between them. The CDR3 spells CASRRGTNEKLFF. CDR3 DNA sequence: TGTGCCAGCAGGAGAGGGACTAATGAAAAACTGTTTTTT.

The rearrangement uses TRBV28 and TRBJ1-5, with D uncertain. Germline V gene sequence: CDR1 MDHEN, CDR2 SYDVKM. This CDR3 is 15 amino acids long. The V gene lost 6 bases and the J gene lost 3 bases, with 15 bases spanning the gap. Here the CDR3 DNA reads TGTGCCAGCAGCTATGGGGTGATTAACAATCAGCCCCAGCATTTT. It yields the protein CASSYGVINNQPQHF.

The table lists this clone with a count of one. The rearrangement uses TRBV19 and TRBJ2-1; 8 bases agree with TRBD1. Germline-derived CDR1 and CDR2 are LNHDA and SQIVND (reference sequence). The CDR3 has 16 residues. The J segment lost 3 bases and the V segment lost 6 bases, leaving 10 bases of the junction unmatched. CDR3 sequence (DNA): TGTGCCAGTAGCGCAAATTATGGACAGGGCTACAATGAGCAGTTCTTC. Amino acid sequence: CASSANYGQGYNEQFF. Full variable domain (rest looked up from reference TRBV19 and TRBJ2-1): DGGITQSPKYLFRKEGQNVTLSCEQNLNHDAMYWYRQDPGQGLRLIYYSQIVNDFQKGDIAEGYSVSREKKESFPLTVTSAQKNPTAFYLCASSANYGQGYNEQFFGPGTRLTVL.

The chain is built from TRBV11-2 and TRBJ2-2; perhaps TRBD2 as D (5 bases). The germline V gene encodes CDR1 SGHAT and CDR2 FQNNGV. This CDR3 contains 13 residues. Trimming took off 5 bases at V and 6 bases at J, with 10 bases between the two ends. Here the CDR3 DNA reads TGTGCCAGCAGCGGCGAGGGATCCGGGGAGCTGTTTTTT. It is translated as CASSGEGSGELFF. Full variable domain (outside the CDR3, taken from reference TRBV11-2 and TRBJ2-2): EAGVAQSPRYKIIEKRQSVAFWCNPISGHATLYWYQQILGQGPKLLIQFQNNGVVDDSQLPKDRFSAERLKGVDSTLKIQPAKLEDSAVYLCASSGEGSGELFFGEGSRLTVL.

The V and J genes are TRBV19 and TRBJ2-1, with 9 bases fitting TRBD2. Germline CDR1 reads LNHDA; CDR2 reads SQIVND (reference sequence). The V gene end was trimmed by 5 bases and the J gene end by 3 bases; junction bases not matched to a gene: 11. The CDR3 spans 17 residues. The CDR3 bases are TGTGCCAGTAGTCCCCCCGTTGGGCGGGAGGGCTACAATGAGCAGTTCTTC. Encoded protein: CASSPPVGREGYNEQFF.

This sequence joins TRBV15 and TRBJ2-2, with TRBD1 identical over 9 bases. Per germline, CDR1 LNHNV and CDR2 YYDKDF (reference sequence). The CDR3 loop spans 16 amino acids. Trimming removed 5 bases from V and 9 bases from J; junction bases left unmatched: 13. The CDR3, as DNA: TGTGCCACCAGCGGGACAGGGCTCACTTATACCAGGGAGCTGTTTTTT. The encoded protein is CATSGTGLTYTRELFF.

This chain joins TRBV5-4 and TRBJ2-7; D possibly uses TRBD1 or TRBD2 (5 bases each). Per germline, CDR1 SGHNT and CDR2 YYREEE (reference sequence). This CDR3 has 15 amino acids. The V gene lost 4 bases and the J gene lost 1 base, with 15 bases spanning the gap. CDR3 coding DNA: TGTGCCAGCAGCGCACCGGGACCAATATCCTACGAGCAGTACTTC. Its translation: CASSAPGPISYEQYF. Drawing the rest from reference TRBV5-4 and TRBJ2-7, the complete variable domain is ETGVTQSPTHLIKTRGQQVTLRCSSQSGHNTVSWYQQALGQGPQFIFQYYREEENGRGNFPPRFSGLQFPNYSSELNVNALELDDSALYLCASSAPGPISYEQYFGPGTRLTVT.

The genes are TRBV6-6 and TRBJ1-2; TRBD1 is a possible D gene (5 bases). Between the trimmed V and J ends, which lost 7 bases and 0 bases, there was a span of 9 bases. The CDR3 has 13 residues. From germline, CDR1 is MNHNY and CDR2 SVGAGI (reference sequence). Here the CDR3 DNA reads TGTGCCAGCAAGAGAGGGGCTAACTATGGCTACACCTTC. It yields the protein CASKRGANYGYTF.

The chain is built from TRBV18 and TRBJ2-5; D assignment may be TRBD1 or TRBD2 (5 bases each). Trimming pared 6 bases from V and 1 base from J, leaving 15 bases between. The CDR3 contains 15 residues. The germline V gene encodes CDR1 KGHSH and CDR2 LQKENI. CDR3 nucleotide sequence: TGTGCCAGCTCCCCGAATCCGGGACCCCAAGAGACCCAGTACTTC. Encoded protein: CASSPNPGPQETQYF.

This sequence joins TRBV11-1 and TRBJ2-2; 9 bases fit TRBD1. V dropped 4 bases and J dropped 5; count of bases not matched to a gene: 8. From germline, CDR1 is SGHAT and CDR2 FQDESV (reference sequence). The CDR3 is 16 amino acids. The CDR3 DNA reads as TGTGCCAGCAGCTCACCCGGGACAGGGCGGACCGGGGAGCTGTTTTTT. Encoded protein: CASSSPGTGRTGELFF.

This clone has just one count. This rearrangement joins TRBV18 to TRBJ2-7, with D uncertain. The CDR3 runs 13 residues. The germline CDR1 and CDR2 sequences are KGHSH and LQKENI. Trimming stripped 0 bases from V and 5 bases from J, with 8 bases between. This chain's CDR3 is CASSPPSLHEQYF. The CDR3 DNA sequence: TGTGCCAGCTCACCACCTTCCTTACACGAGCAGTACTTC.

The J gene is TRBJ2-7, the V gene TRBV5-4; D may be TRBD2 (6 bases). The CDR3 runs to 16 residues. V lost 1 base to trimming and J lost 0 bases, with 14 bases between them. Germline-derived CDR1 and CDR2 are SGHNT and YYREEE (reference sequence). CDR3 sequence (DNA): TGTGCCAGCAGCTTGTCCGGCGGGATCCTCTCCTACGAGCAGTACTTC. This sequence encodes CASSLSGGILSYEQYF.

The table lists this clone with a few counts. This chain uses TRBV2 with TRBJ1-5, with 8 bases lining up with TRBD1. The CDR3 has 14 amino acids. Per the germline V gene, CDR1 is SNHLY and CDR2 is FYNNEI. J lost 4 bases, V lost 6 bases, and 5 bases had no gene match. The CDR3 nucleotides read TGTGCCAGCAGCGAGGACAGGGCGAATCAGCCCCAGCATTTT. Translated: CASSEDRANQPQHF. Based on the CDR3 plus reference TRBV2 and TRBJ1-5, the full variable domain is EPEVTQTPSHQVTQMGQEVILRCVPISNHLYFYWYRQILGQKVEFLVSFYNNEISEKSEIFDDQFSVERPDGSNFTLKIRSTKLEDSAMYFCASSEDRANQPQHFGDGTRLSIL.